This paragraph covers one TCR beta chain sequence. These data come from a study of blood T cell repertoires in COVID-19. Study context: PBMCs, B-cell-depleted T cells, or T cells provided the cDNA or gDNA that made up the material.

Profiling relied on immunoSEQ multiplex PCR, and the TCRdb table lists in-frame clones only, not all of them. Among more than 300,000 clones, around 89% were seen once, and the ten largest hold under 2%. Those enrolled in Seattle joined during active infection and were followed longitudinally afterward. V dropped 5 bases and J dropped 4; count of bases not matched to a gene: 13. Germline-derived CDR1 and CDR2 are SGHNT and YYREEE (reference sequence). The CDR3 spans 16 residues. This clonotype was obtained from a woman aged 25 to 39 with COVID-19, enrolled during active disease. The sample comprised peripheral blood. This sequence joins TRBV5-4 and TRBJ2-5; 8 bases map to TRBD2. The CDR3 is CASSRGLGGYIETQYF. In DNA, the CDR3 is TGTGCCAGCAGTAGGGGACTAGGGGGTTACATAGAGACCCAGTACTTC.